The 28 T cell receptor beta chains in this list originate from one sample, sequenced in a study of PD-1 blockade in classical Hodgkin lymphoma. Produced via immunoSEQ multiplex PCR; TCRdb's table is partial and in-frame only. The data show roughly 2,000 clones, roughly 88% seen once. All trial patients relapsed after autologous stem cell transplantation. Purification of CD4+ T cells from thawed PBMCs was performed via magnetic negative selection. This specimen consisted of CD4+ T cells from blood, obtained at baseline. The receptor source for this set is a human donor with classical Hodgkin lymphoma.

J is TRBJ1-4 and V is TRBV30; 10 bases align to TRBD1. Germline V gene sequence: CDR1 GTSNPN, CDR2 SVGIG (reference sequence). The CDR3 consists of 15 residues. The V and J ends lost 2 bases and 5 bases, in that order; junction bases with no gene match: 5. The CDR3: CAWSRTGGRNEKLFF. CDR3 DNA: TGTGCCTGGAGTAGGACAGGGGGACGGAATGAAAAACTGTTTTTT.

This chain uses TRBV21-1 with TRBJ2-7; TRBD1, as called in the table, went unchecked against the DNA. TRBV21-1 counts as a pseudogene. The CDR3 is made up of 15 amino acids. The CDR3, as DNA: TGTGCCAGCAGCCGCGAAGACAGGGACACCTACGAGCAGTACTTC. Translating gives CASSREDRDTYEQYF.

As for this clone: The same CDR3 arises from other DNA sequences in this sample as well. The chain carries TRBV5-1 and TRBJ2-3, with a weak D call TRBD2 (6 bases). V lost 0 bases, J lost 5 bases, and 19 bases lay in between. The CDR3 is made up of 17 amino acids. Germline V gene data show CDR1 as SGHRS and CDR2 as YFSETQ. The DNA of the CDR3 is TGCGCCAGCAGCTTGGAAAGGCCGGGAGCGGCAATAGATACGCAGTATTTT. Translated, it gives CASSLERPGAAIDTQYF.

The chain is built from TRBV19 and TRBJ1-1, with D possibly matching TRBD1 (6 bases). The CDR3 has 13 residues. Germline V gene sequence: CDR1 LNHDA, CDR2 SQIVND (reference sequence). Trimming took off 5 bases at V and 1 base at J, with 8 bases between the two ends. This CDR3 is CASSWGQNTEAFF. CDR3 nucleotides: TGTGCCAGTAGTTGGGGACAGAACACTGAAGCTTTCTTT.

A single count supports this clone. The V gene is TRBV4-1, the J gene TRBJ2-2; possible D gene TRBD1, 5 bases. The CDR3 spans 16 residues. Germline loops: CDR1 MGHRA, CDR2 YSYEKL. V was trimmed by 3 bases and J by 5 bases, leaving 16 bases between them. CDR3 region: CASSHPQGRVTGELFF. The CDR3 bases are TGCGCCAGCAGCCATCCCCAGGGTCGGGTTACCGGGGAGCTGTTTTTT.

J is TRBJ2-7 and V is TRBV11-2; TRBD1 matches at 8 bases. J was trimmed by 4 bases and V by 5 bases; bases with no gene match: 10. This CDR3 is 15 amino acids long. Germline V gene data show CDR1 as SGHAT and CDR2 as FQNNGV. The CDR3 DNA reads as TGTGCCAGCAGCCCCTCCGGACAGGGCAAATACGAGCAGTACTTC. Translated: CASSPSGQGKYEQYF.

This clone was seen a single time. The chain recombines TRBV29-1 with TRBJ1-4; D is undetermined. CDR3 length: 12 residues. Trimming shortened V by 4 bases and J by 0 bases, and 3 bases separated the two germline ends. Germline V gene sequence: CDR1 SQVTM, CDR2 ANQGSEA. The DNA for the CDR3 is TGCAGCGTTGGCGCAACTAATGAAAAACTGTTTTTT. It encodes CSVGATNEKLFF.

The genes are TRBV11-3 and TRBJ2-5; 11 nucleotides line up with TRBD1. Per the germline V gene, CDR1 is SGHNT and CDR2 is YENEEA. The CDR3 extends over 15 amino acids. Germline trimming cut 4 bases from V and 5 bases from J; bases unmatched to any gene: 6. The DNA of the CDR3 is TGTGCCAGCAGCTGGGGGACAGGGGGAATGGAGACCCAGTACTTC. It specifies CASSWGTGGMETQYF.

The chain employs TRBV19 and TRBJ2-7; 7 bases agree with TRBD1. The V gene end was trimmed by 9 bases and the J gene end by 2 bases; junction bases not matched to a gene: 10. Per the germline V gene, CDR1 is LNHDA and CDR2 is SQIVND (reference sequence). This CDR3 has 14 amino acids. CDR3: CASAGEGQAYEQYF. Here the CDR3 DNA reads TGTGCCAGCGCGGGTGAAGGACAGGCCTACGAGCAGTACTTC.

This clone turned up a few times. The chain recombines TRBV29-1 with TRBJ1-1; perhaps TRBD1 as D (5 bases). In germline, CDR1 is SQVTM, CDR2 ANQGSEA. CDR3 size: 13 residues. The ends were cut back, 7 bases at V and 3 bases at J, with 15 bases in the middle. DNA of the CDR3: TGCAGCGCCGGAGGGGCGGGGGACACTGAAGCTTTCTTT. Its translation: CSAGGAGDTEAFF. Full variable domain (remainder filled in from reference TRBV29-1 and TRBJ1-1): SAVISQKPSRDICQRGTSLTIQCQVDSQVTMMFWYRQQPGQSLTLIATANQGSEATYESGFVIDKFPISRPNLTFSTLTVSNMSPEDSSIYLCSAGGAGDTEAFFGQGTRLTVV.

This chain connects TRBV5-1 to TRBJ1-4; 8 positions match TRBD1. This CDR3 has 15 residues. Germline V gives CDR1 SGHRS, CDR2 YFSETQ. With 4 bases clipped from V and 8 bases from J, the junction kept 10 bases outside the gene matches. The CDR3 reads CASSSGQGSWEKLFF. CDR3 nucleotide sequence: TGCGCCAGCAGCAGTGGACAGGGTAGTTGGGAAAAACTGTTTTTT.

There are a few counts of this clone. The rearrangement joins TRBV2 to TRBJ1-2; D gene unclear. The CDR3 contains 14 residues. Germline lookup yields CDR1 SNHLY and CDR2 FYNNEI. V gave up 7 bases and J gave up 5 bases, with 17 bases separating them. This chain's CDR3 is CASTTRLAGYGYTF. As DNA, the CDR3 is TGTGCCAGCACTACCAGGCTTGCCGGTTATGGCTACACCTTC.

DNA of the CDR3: TGTGCCAGCAGTCCCAGCGGGGTGGGGGGCACAGATACGCAGTATTTT. Amino acids: CASSPSGVGGTDTQYF. This sequence joins TRBV7-3 and TRBJ2-3, with 7 bases fitting TRBD2. Trimming removed 6 bases from V and 1 base from J; junction bases left unmatched: 10. The CDR3 is 16 amino acids. In germline, CDR1 is SGHTA, CDR2 FQGTGA.

The chain is built from TRBV5-1 and TRBJ2-7; D is uncertain. The V gene's germline CDR1 is SGHRS and CDR2 YFSETQ. This CDR3 comprises 15 residues. Trimming shortened V by 0 bases and J by 5 bases, and 15 bases separated the two germline ends. This CDR3 is CASSLVIGPKDEQYF. The CDR3 bases are TGCGCCAGCAGCTTGGTGATCGGGCCAAAGGACGAGCAGTACTTC.

The rearrangement joins TRBV25-1 to TRBJ2-7, with 9 bases lining up with TRBD1. The CDR3 contains 14 residues. CDR1 is MGHDK, CDR2 SYGVNS, per germline. Trimming at V came to 6 bases and at J to 1 base, leaving 4 bases not matched to a gene. The CDR3: CASRAGQGSYEQYF. CDR3 nucleotides: TGTGCCAGCAGGGCAGGACAGGGGTCCTACGAGCAGTACTTC.

In this sample, this clone turned up a few times. The CDR3 nucleotides read TGTGCCAGCAGGGCGGGGACGAGCTCCTACGAGCAGTACTTC. Translation: CASRAGTSSYEQYF. V and J are TRBV6-1 and TRBJ2-7; TRBD2 might be the D (6 bases). The V end was cut by 6 bases, the J end by 0 bases, with 12 bases between. The length of the CDR3 is 14 residues. The V gene's germline CDR1 is MNHNS and CDR2 SASEGT.

This clone was seen only once. The V and J genes are TRBV2 and TRBJ2-5, with D perhaps matching TRBD1 (7 bases). The J call may not be correct, given that the DNA end is closer to TRBJ2-7. CDR1 is SNHLY, CDR2 FYNNEI, per germline. The CDR3 has 16 amino acids. The CDR3 DNA reads as TGTGCCAGCAGTCCGGGGGCAGGGGGATTTAGATACGAGCAGTACTTC. Protein product: CASSPGAGGFRYEQYF.

The chain uses TRBV19 and TRBJ2-5, with TRBD1 as a possible D gene (6 bases). This CDR3 region has 14 residues. The V and J ends lost 9 bases and 4 bases respectively, with 18 bases between them. CDR1 is LNHDA, CDR2 SQIVND, per germline (reference sequence). Here the CDR3 reads CASQFTGIGETQYF. CDR3 bases: TGTGCCAGCCAATTTACAGGGATTGGAGAGACCCAGTACTTC.

CDR3 amino acids: CASSQTGLYFEQYF. DNA for the CDR3: TGCGCCAGCAGCCAGACAGGGCTCTACTTCGAGCAGTACTTC. The genes are TRBV4-1 and TRBJ2-7, with 7 bases matching TRBD1. Germline V gene data show CDR1 as MGHRA and CDR2 as YSYEKL. V dropped 3 bases and J dropped 6; count of bases not matched to a gene: 8. CDR3 length equals 14 residues.

V and J are TRBV7-9 and TRBJ2-3; the D gene is possibly TRBD2 (6 bases). The CDR3 loop spans 13 amino acids. The germline V gene has CDR1 SEHNR and CDR2 FQNEAQ (reference sequence). Trimming shortened V by 6 bases and J by 1 base, and 8 bases separated the two germline ends. The CDR3 DNA is TGTGCCAGCAGAAAGCGGGGCACAGATACGCAGTATTTT. Translated: CASRKRGTDTQYF.

The chain carries TRBV7-9 and TRBJ2-1; 8 bases agree with TRBD1. The junction had 3 bases not matched to a gene; V was cut back by 5 bases and J by 6 bases. This CDR3 is 13 amino acids long. Germline V lookup: CDR1 SEHNR, CDR2 FQNEAQ (reference sequence). This chain's CDR3 is CASSADRGNEQFF. The CDR3 nucleotides are TGTGCCAGCAGCGCTGACAGGGGCAATGAGCAGTTCTTC.

The rearrangement uses TRBV5-4 and TRBJ1-1; D is uncertain. The CDR3 extends over 13 amino acids. Between the trimmed V and J ends, which lost 0 bases and 7 bases, there was a span of 10 bases. Looked up from germline, CDR1 is SGHNT and CDR2 is YYREEE (reference sequence). The CDR3 region is CASSLAQVNEAFF. DNA of the CDR3: TGTGCCAGCAGCTTGGCGCAGGTTAATGAAGCTTTCTTT. Complete variable domain (other parts from reference TRBV5-4 and TRBJ1-1): ETGVTQSPTHLIKTRGQQVTLRCSSQSGHNTVSWYQQALGQGPQFIFQYYREEENGRGNFPPRFSGLQFPNYSSELNVNALELDDSALYLCASSLAQVNEAFFGQGTRLTVV.

The chain couples TRBV30 to TRBJ1-2; a possible D gene is TRBD1 (6 bases). From germline, CDR1 is GTSNPN and CDR2 SVGIG (reference sequence). The CDR3 has 12 amino acids. V was cut by 5 bases and J by 7 bases, with 14 bases left in between. CDR3 coding DNA: TGTGCCTGGGTCAGGGGTGAAAGTGGCTACACCTTC. Translation: CAWVRGESGYTF.

On this clone itself: One end of the junction varies from germline; a read error may be responsible. The chain couples TRBV29-1 to TRBJ2-7, with 7 bases that match TRBD1. The germline V gene encodes CDR1 SQVTM and CDR2 ANQGSEA. CDR3 length equals 12 residues. In DNA, the CDR3 is TGCAGCGTGGAAGGGACAGTCGGCGAGCAGTACTTC. This codes for CSVEGTVGEQYF.

The chain links TRBV13 to TRBJ2-6; D gene ambiguous. The germline CDR1 and CDR2 sequences are PRHDT and FYEKMQ (reference sequence). This CDR3 is 14 amino acids long. The V end lost 2 bases, the J end lost 4 bases, and 6 bases lay between the germline ends. The DNA of the CDR3 is TGTGCCAGCAGCTTATACTGGGGGGCCAACGTCCTGACTTTC. Translated, it gives CASSLYWGANVLTF.

The chain combines TRBV19 with TRBJ2-7; D gene ambiguous. This CDR3 comprises 15 residues. Trimming stripped 1 base from V and 3 bases from J, with 13 bases between. Germline-derived CDR1 and CDR2 are LNHDA and SQIVND (reference sequence). This CDR3 reads CASSIAVQAFYEQYF. CDR3 DNA sequence: TGTGCCAGTAGTATAGCGGTCCAAGCCTTCTACGAGCAGTACTTC. The variable domain in full, completed from reference TRBV19 and TRBJ2-7, reads DGGITQSPKYLFRKEGQNVTLSCEQNLNHDAMYWYRQDPGQGLRLIYYSQIVNDFQKGDIAEGYSVSREKKESFPLTVTSAQKNPTAFYLCASSIAVQAFYEQYFGPGTRLTVT.

The gene calls are TRBV10-3 and TRBJ2-1, with D perhaps matching TRBD2 (6 bases). V was trimmed by 11 bases and J by 8 bases, leaving 22 bases between them. This CDR3 spans 14 amino acids. Germline lookup yields CDR1 ENHRY and CDR2 SYGVKD. DNA of the CDR3: TGTGCCGCCCGAAGCGGGTCAGTAGGGGATGAGCAGTTCTTC. Translating gives CAARSGSVGDEQFF.

The chain carries TRBV19 and TRBJ2-2, with D tentatively TRBD1 (6 bases). This CDR3 region has 16 residues. Germline lookup yields CDR1 LNHDA and CDR2 SQIVND (reference sequence). V lost 1 base, J lost 7 bases, and 16 bases lay in between. CDR3 amino acids: CASSIAPGVTGGELFF. The CDR3 DNA reads as TGTGCCAGTAGTATAGCACCAGGGGTCACAGGCGGGGAGCTGTTTTTT.